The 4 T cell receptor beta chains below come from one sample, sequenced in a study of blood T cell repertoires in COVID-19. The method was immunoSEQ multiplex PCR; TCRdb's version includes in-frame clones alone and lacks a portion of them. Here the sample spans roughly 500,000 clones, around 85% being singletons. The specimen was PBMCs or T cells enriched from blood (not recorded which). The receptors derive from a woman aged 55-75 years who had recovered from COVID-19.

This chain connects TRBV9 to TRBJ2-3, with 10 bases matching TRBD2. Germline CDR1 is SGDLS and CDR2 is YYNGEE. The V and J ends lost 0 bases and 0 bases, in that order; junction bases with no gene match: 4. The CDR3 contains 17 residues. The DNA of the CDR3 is TGTGCCAGCAGCGTAGCTCTAGCGGGGGCCAGCACAGATACGCAGTATTTT. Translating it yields CASSVALAGASTDTQYF.

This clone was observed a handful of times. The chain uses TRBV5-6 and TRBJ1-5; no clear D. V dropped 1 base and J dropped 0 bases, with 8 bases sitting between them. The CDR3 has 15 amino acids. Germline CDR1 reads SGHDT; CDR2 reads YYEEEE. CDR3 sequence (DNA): TGTGCCAGCAGCTTGAGGCAGGCTAGCAATCAGCCCCAGCATTTT. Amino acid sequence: CASSLRQASNQPQHF.

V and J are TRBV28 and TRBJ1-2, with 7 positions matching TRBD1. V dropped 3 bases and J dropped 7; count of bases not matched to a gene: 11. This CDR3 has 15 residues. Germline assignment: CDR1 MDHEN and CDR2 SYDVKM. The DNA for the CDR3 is TGTGCCAGCAGTTTCCGACTGACAGGGAAGAGTGGCTACACCTTC. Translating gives CASSFRLTGKSGYTF.

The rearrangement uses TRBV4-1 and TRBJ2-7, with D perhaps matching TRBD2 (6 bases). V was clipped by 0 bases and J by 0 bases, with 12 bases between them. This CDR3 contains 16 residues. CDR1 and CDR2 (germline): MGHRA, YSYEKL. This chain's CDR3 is CASSQDLLRGSYEQYV. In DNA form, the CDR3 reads TGCGCCAGCAGCCAAGATCTTTTGCGGGGCTCCTACGAGCAGTACGTC.